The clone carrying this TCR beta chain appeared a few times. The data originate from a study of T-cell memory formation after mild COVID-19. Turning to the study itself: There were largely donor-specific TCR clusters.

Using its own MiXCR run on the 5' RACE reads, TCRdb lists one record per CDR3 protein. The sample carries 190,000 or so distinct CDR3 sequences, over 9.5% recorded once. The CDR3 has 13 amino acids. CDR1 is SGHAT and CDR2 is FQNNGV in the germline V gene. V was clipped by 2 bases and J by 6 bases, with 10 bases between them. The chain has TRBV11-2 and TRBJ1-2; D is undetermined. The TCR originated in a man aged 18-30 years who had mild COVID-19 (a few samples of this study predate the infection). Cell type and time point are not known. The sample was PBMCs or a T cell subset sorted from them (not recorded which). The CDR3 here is CASSLYGVDGYTF. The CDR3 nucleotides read TGTGCCAGCAGCTTATATGGGGTCGATGGCTACACCTTC.